Listed below are T cell receptor beta chains from one sample, sequenced in a study of identical twins. TCRdb re-called the 5' RACE reads through MiXCR, storing one row per CDR3 protein. Counted here are 400,000 to 550,000 distinct CDR3 sequences, roughly a fifth occurring once; the ten biggest clones make up 0.91%. This sample was also put to use in a study of T cells expressing NK-cell markers.

Sequencing was carried out using CD4+ T cells sorted from blood. The receptor source for this set is a woman under 30 in good health. The CDR3 runs from the conserved cysteine through the conserved F or W. D genes are given only for firm matches. The listing skips clone size in some rows; elsewhere it reads once, few, many or a size class.

CDR3nt,CDR3aa,j_gene,d_gene,abundance,v_gene
TGCAGTGCTAGCGCGACAGGGAAGCCCTTCGGCTACACCTTC,CSASATGKPFGYTF,TRBJ1-2,TRBD1,-,TRBV20-1
TGTGCCAGCAGCCCCCTGGGCGGGGGAAATGAGCAGTTCTTC,CASSPLGGGNEQFF,TRBJ2-1,TRBD2,-,TRBV3-1
TGTGCCAGCAGCTTAGTGTCGGCCGCGAACACCGGGGAGCTGTTTTTT,CASSLVSAANTGELFF,TRBJ2-2,-,-,TRBV7-2
TGTGCCATCTCGGACGGTGGTGAAAAACTGTTTTTT,CAISDGGEKLFF,TRBJ1-4,-,-,TRBV10-3
TGTGCCAGCTATTCGGGGGATGAGCAGTTCTTC,CASYSGDEQFF,TRBJ2-1,-,few,TRBV6-6
TGTGCCAGCAGTTCGCTAGTTGGCTCCTACAATGAGCAGTTCTTC,CASSSLVGSYNEQFF,TRBJ2-1,-,-,TRBV12-3/TRBV12-4
TGTGCCAGCAGTTACGAGACTACTGGCGATGAGCAGTTCTTC,CASSYETTGDEQFF,TRBJ2-1,-,few,TRBV6-2/TRBV6-3
TGTGCCAGTAAAGGGACTAGCGGGATCGGGACAGATACGCAGTATTTT,CASKGTSGIGTDTQYF,TRBJ2-3,TRBD2,-,TRBV19
TGTGCCAGCAGCTTACCCCCCCAAGCACCCACAGATACGCAGTATTTT,CASSLPPQAPTDTQYF,TRBJ2-3,-,-,TRBV7-6
TGCAGTGCTGCCCTCACACCGAACACCGGGGAGCTGTTTTTT,CSAALTPNTGELFF,TRBJ2-2,-,-,TRBV20-1
TGCGCCAGCAGCTTGGGTAGGGGCGCCACCGGGGAGCTGTTTTTT,CASSLGRGATGELFF,TRBJ2-2,-,-,TRBV5-1
TGCAGCGTTGAGTCGGCTACCCAAGAGACCCAGTACTTC,CSVESATQETQYF,TRBJ2-5,-,-,TRBV29-1
TGTGCCAGCAGCCCCCTAGAGACAGGGGACACAGATACGCAGTATTTT,CASSPLETGDTDTQYF,TRBJ2-3,TRBD1,few,TRBV7-2
TGTGCCAGCAGTCCCCCGACCGGGACAGGGATCCGCAATGAGCAGTTCTTC,CASSPPTGTGIRNEQFF,TRBJ2-1,TRBD1,few,TRBV12-3/TRBV12-4
TGCAGTGCTAGTTACGATGTCAAAGAGACCCAGTACTTC,CSASYDVKETQYF,TRBJ2-5,-,few,TRBV20-1
TGCAGTGCTCAAGCCTCGGCGGGCTACAATGAGCAGTTCTTC,CSAQASAGYNEQFF,TRBJ2-1,-,-,TRBV20-1
TGCAGTGCTAGACCTGGGTTGGCGGCAGGGAACACTGAAGCTTTCTTT,CSARPGLAAGNTEAFF,TRBJ1-1,-,-,TRBV20-1
TGTGCCAGCGCAGGGAAGTCCTACAATGAGCAGTTCTTC,CASAGKSYNEQFF,TRBJ2-1,-,few,TRBV6-1
TGTGCCAGCAGTCCCTTCCCCGGGCCCTCTGGAAACACCATATATTTT,CASSPFPGPSGNTIYF,TRBJ1-3,-,-,TRBV7-9
TGTGCCAGCAGCCCAGGGGGGACATTCTACGAGCAGTACTTC,CASSPGGTFYEQYF,TRBJ2-7,-,few,TRBV7-3
TGCAGTGCCCACACAGGAAGTGAGACCCAGTACTTC,CSAHTGSETQYF,TRBJ2-5,-,-,TRBV20-1
TGCGCCAGCAGCTTGGCTCGCAGTGAGCGTCACGAGCAGTACTTC,CASSLARSERHEQYF,TRBJ2-7,-,-,TRBV5-1
TGTGCCAGCAGTTCCGAAACGAGGGCGCAGTATTTT,CASSSETRAQYF,TRBJ2-3,-,few,TRBV12-3/TRBV12-4
TGTGCCAGCAGTTCGGGACTTCACTACGAGCAGTACTTC,CASSSGLHYEQYF,TRBJ2-7,-,many,TRBV6-5
TGTGCCAGCAGCCAAGGTATCCAGCCGTCCGTGGAGACCCAGTACTTC,CASSQGIQPSVETQYF,TRBJ2-5,-,-,TRBV14
TGCAGTGCCCAACAGGGGTCGGCGACCCAGTACTTC,CSAQQGSATQYF,TRBJ2-5,TRBD1,-,TRBV20-1
TGTGCCATCAGGGAGGGACTTCTCACAGATACGCAGTATTTT,CAIREGLLTDTQYF,TRBJ2-3,-,few,TRBV10-3
TGTGCCATCAGCCCGGGACAGGGTTCCTACGAGCAGTACTTC,CAISPGQGSYEQYF,TRBJ2-7,TRBD1,many,TRBV10-3
TGTGCCAGCAGCGCCCATCTAGCGGCCCAGGGTGGGACCCAGTACTTC,CASSAHLAAQGGTQYF,TRBJ2-5,TRBD2,-,TRBV9
TGCGCCAGCAGCTTGGGCGGCTCTGGGGCCAACGGCCTGACTTTC,CASSLGGSGANGLTF,TRBJ2-6,-,-,TRBV5-1
TGTGCCAGCAGCCGTCGAGGGCAGAGGAGCACCGGGGAGCTGTTTTTT,CASSRRGQRSTGELFF,TRBJ2-2,-,many,TRBV7-9
TGCAGTGCTAGCTTTCGGGAAACCGGGGAGCTGTTTTTT,CSASFRETGELFF,TRBJ2-2,-,-,TRBV20-1
TGTGCCAGCAGCTTACGGACAGGGAATGAAAAACTGTTTTTT,CASSLRTGNEKLFF,TRBJ1-4,TRBD1,few,TRBV11-3
TGTGCCAGCAGTCGCCGGGGCACCAAATGGGAAAAACTGTTTTTT,CASSRRGTKWEKLFF,TRBJ1-4,-,few,TRBV2
TGTGCCAGCAGCGTGTCAGGGGTCATGAACACTGAAGCTTTCTTT,CASSVSGVMNTEAFF,TRBJ1-1,-,-,TRBV7-9
TGTGCCAGCACTAACCGGGACAGGGGTATTGAGCAGTACTTC,CASTNRDRGIEQYF,TRBJ2-7,TRBD1,-,TRBV7-2
TGTGCCAGCAGTTTTCCAAATTCACCCCTCCACTTT,CASSFPNSPLHF,TRBJ1-6,-,few,TRBV27
TGTGCCAGCAATGAGGGCGCGAATTCACCCCTCCACTTT,CASNEGANSPLHF,TRBJ1-6,-,few,TRBV27
TGTGCCAGCACCGAATTGGGACCGGGAGCAGATACGCAGTATTTT,CASTELGPGADTQYF,TRBJ2-3,-,-,TRBV7-2
TGCGCCAGCAGCTTGGGGACAGGCAAAGAGACCCAGTACTTC,CASSLGTGKETQYF,TRBJ2-5,TRBD1,few,TRBV5-1
TGTGCCATCGCGGGGGGGCCCTACAATGAGCAGTTCTTC,CAIAGGPYNEQFF,TRBJ2-1,TRBD2,few,TRBV10-3
TGTGCCAGCGAGGACAGGGCGACAGATACGCAGTATTTT,CASEDRATDTQYF,TRBJ2-3,TRBD1,-,TRBV25-1
TGTGCCAGCAGCTCCACCTCCTACAATGAGCAGTTCTTC,CASSSTSYNEQFF,TRBJ2-1,-,-,TRBV7-2